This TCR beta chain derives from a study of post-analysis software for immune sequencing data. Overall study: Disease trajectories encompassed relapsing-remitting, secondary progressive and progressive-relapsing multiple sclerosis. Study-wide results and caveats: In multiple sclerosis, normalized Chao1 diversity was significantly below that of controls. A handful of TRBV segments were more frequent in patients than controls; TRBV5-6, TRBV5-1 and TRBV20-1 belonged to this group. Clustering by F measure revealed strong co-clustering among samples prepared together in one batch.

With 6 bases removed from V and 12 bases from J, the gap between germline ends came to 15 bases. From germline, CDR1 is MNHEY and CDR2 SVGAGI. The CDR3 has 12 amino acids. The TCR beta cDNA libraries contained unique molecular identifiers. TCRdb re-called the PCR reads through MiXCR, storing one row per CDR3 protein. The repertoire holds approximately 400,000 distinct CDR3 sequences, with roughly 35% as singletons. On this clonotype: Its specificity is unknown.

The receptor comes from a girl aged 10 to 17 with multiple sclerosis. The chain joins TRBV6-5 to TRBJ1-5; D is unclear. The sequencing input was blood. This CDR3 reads CASSAEPGNQHF. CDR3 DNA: TGTGCCAGCAGCGCCGAACCGGGCAACCAGCATTTT.